The text below deals with one T cell receptor beta chain. The assay was immunoSEQ multiplex PCR, and TCRdb's table has in-frame clones only and misses some. The repertoire holds nearly 110,000 clones, about 90% seen once, with around 20% in the top ten. This entry belongs to a study of T cell responses to AZD1222 COVID-19 vaccine. This TCR was sampled from an adult in good health. Sequenced here: peripheral blood, sampled on day 0 of AZD1222 vaccination.

Here the CDR3 reads CASSLQLNTEAFF. The CDR3 DNA sequence: TGTGCCAGCAGCCTACAGCTAAACACTGAAGCTTTCTTT. The chain has TRBV11-3 and TRBJ1-1; no firm D call. Trimming took off 5 bases at V and 2 bases at J, with 9 bases between the two ends. Germline V lookup: CDR1 SGHNT, CDR2 YENEEA. The CDR3 has 13 amino acids.